This T cell receptor beta chain originates from a study of T cells in localized non-small cell lung cancer. Repertoires were generated with immunoSEQ multiplex PCR, while TCRdb's copy carries only in-frame clones and drops some. Among some 66,000 clones listed, roughly 81% were seen once. The CDR3 is 16 amino acids. Germline V lookup: CDR1 SGHTA, CDR2 FQGNSA. The germline V and J ends were trimmed by 0 bases and 2 bases, with 14 bases remaining between them. This TCR was recovered from a female donor older than 55 with stage I lung adenocarcinoma. The input for sequencing was peripheral blood, taken before any cancer treatment. V is TRBV7-2 and J is TRBJ2-7; D might be TRBD2 (7 bases). As DNA, the CDR3 is TGTGCCAGCAGCTTAGCGGGGGGGCAGGGGACCTACGAGCAGTACTTC. It yields the protein CASSLAGGQGTYEQYF.